These T cell receptor beta chains were read from a single sample in a study of cytomegalovirus exposure and HLA in healthy donors. The method was immunoSEQ multiplex PCR; TCRdb's version includes in-frame clones alone and lacks a portion of them. The profile shows approximately 110,000 clones, roughly 69% of them singletons. What was sequenced was PBMCs. The receptor set was obtained from a woman aged 25 to 39 in good health and CMV-seronegative. Both conserved end residues are part of each CDR3. The D gene is left open where the match is weak. Where a row states a size, it is once, few, many or the class of an expanded clone; other rows omit it.

TRBV28	few	TRBJ1-2	.	CASSFPGTDYGYTF	TGTGCCAGCAGTTTCCCCGGGACTGACTATGGCTACACCTTC
TRBV15	few	TRBJ2-2	TRBD1	CATSRGDRMGTGELFF	TGTGCCACCAGCAGAGGGGACAGGATGGGCACCGGGGAGCTGTTTTTT
TRBV5-8	few	TRBJ1-3	.	CASTPGRTSGNTIYF	TGTGCCAGCACTCCCGGCAGGACATCTGGAAACACCATATATTTT
TRBV9	few	TRBJ2-5	TRBD1	CASSVGQGAETQYF	TGTGCCAGCAGCGTAGGACAGGGCGCCGAGACCCAGTACTTC
TRBV28	.	TRBJ2-2	TRBD1	CAGSRTGEVTGELFF	TGTGCCGGTAGCCGGACAGGGGAAGTCACCGGGGAGCTGTTTTTT
TRBV29-1	.	TRBJ1-3	.	CSVARGSGNTIYF	TGCAGCGTTGCCAGGGGCTCTGGAAACACCATATATTTT
TRBV5-4	.	TRBJ1-1	.	CASSNRGTEAFF	TGTGCCAGCAGTAACCGAGGTACTGAAGCTTTCTTT
TRBV4-3	medium-sized	TRBJ2-7	.	CASSQDWWTYEQYF	TGCGCCAGCAGCCAAGATTGGTGGACTTACGAGCAGTACTTC
TRBV5-1	once	TRBJ2-2	TRBD1	CASSLGATGGLFF	TGCGCCAGCAGCCTAGGGGCGACAGGGGGGCTGTTTTTT
TRBV30	.	TRBJ2-1	.	CAWSGGLYNEQFF	TGTGCCTGGAGCGGCGGGCTTTACAATGAGCAGTTCTTC
TRBV7-2	few	TRBJ1-1	.	CASSLGPDGVMGAFF	TGTGCCAGCAGCTTAGGCCCCGACGGGGTAATGGGAGCTTTCTTT
TRBV5-1	.	TRBJ2-2	.	CASSPDYGGTGELFF	TGCGCCAGCAGCCCAGACTATGGCGGGACCGGGGAGCTGTTTTTT
TRBV6-5	few	TRBJ1-5	.	CASSTTGPGNQPQHF	TGTGCCAGCAGTACAACAGGGCCGGGCAATCAGCCCCAGCATTTT
TRBV27	once	TRBJ1-2	TRBD1	CASSQQGVGGYTF	TGTGCCAGCAGCCAACAGGGGGTAGGTGGCTACACCTTC